Sequencing of this T cell receptor (beta chain) was carried out in a study of blood T cell repertoires in COVID-19. Participants' own reports of clinical history determined their cohort assignment. Germline V gives CDR1 SGHTA, CDR2 FQGNSA. V was cut by 1 base and J by 7 bases, with 14 bases left in between. The CDR3 totals 15 residues. Produced via immunoSEQ multiplex PCR; TCRdb's table is partial and in-frame only. The profile covers over 200,000 clones, with approximately 87% appearing a single time and roughly 3.2% taken by the ten largest. The sample taken for sequencing was PBMCs or T cells enriched from blood (not recorded which). The rearrangement links TRBV7-2 to TRBJ1-5; perhaps TRBD1 as D (6 bases). The sequence came from a woman aged 45 to 65 in a cohort exposed to, infected with or recovered from COVID-19 (not recorded which). CDR3 in DNA: TGTGCCAGCAGCTTAGAGGCAGGGGCTGGCCAGCCCCAGCATTTT. Translation gives CASSLEAGAGQPQHF. The full variable domain, rest sourced from reference TRBV7-2 and TRBJ1-5, is GAGVSQSPSNKVTEKGKDVELRCDPISGHTALYWYRQSLGQGLEFLIYFQGNSAPDKSGLPSDRFSAERTGGSVSTLTIQRTQQEDSAVYLCASSLEAGAGQPQHFGDGTRLSIL.